This T cell receptor (beta chain) was obtained from a study of graft-versus-host responses after intestinal transplantation. Study context: Induction using anti-thymocyte globulin, followed by tacrolimus and steroids for approximately 3 years, was given to all recipients.

In regard to this clone: What it recognizes is unknown.

Notes on the study in general: Early post-transplant HvG declines tracked with peak circulating GvH clone levels. GvH clonotypes were identified within recipient marrow, with a subset emerging first in ileum or blood. Within the allografts of patients who had graft-donor T cell macrochimerism, graft-versus-host to host-versus-graft clonal ratios were high.

Sequencing used immunoSEQ multiplex PCR; TCRdb keeps in-frame clones, though not all of them. The table includes about 98,000 clones, about 82% detected once. The junction had 10 bases not matched to a gene; V was cut back by 9 bases and J by 3 bases. This CDR3 contains 15 residues. Germline values: CDR1 MGHDK, CDR2 SYGVNS. This chain connects TRBV25-1 to TRBJ2-5; 10 nucleotides match TRBD2. The sequences come from PBMCs, collected 255 days after intestinal transplant. The sequence derives from a human patient who received an intestinal transplant, so some T cells may come from the graft donor. The CDR3 reads CARGTSVPFKETQYF. The CDR3 DNA reads TGTGCCAGGGGGACTAGCGTACCATTCAAAGAGACCCAGTACTTC.